Listed below are T cell receptor beta chains from one sample, sequenced in a study of CD8 T cells in ankylosing spondylitis. TCRdb re-called the 5' RACE reads through MiXCR, storing one row per CDR3 protein. Of some 350,000 distinct CDR3 sequences in the sample, approximately 14% are singletons; the top ten hold approximately 0.99%. Sequencing input: blood, either unsorted or a sorted T cell fraction (not recorded which). The origin of the receptors is a male donor with ankylosing spondylitis or in good health (not recorded which). The CDR3 runs from the conserved cysteine through the conserved F or W. The order of the fields is CDR3 protein, CDR3 DNA, D gene, V gene, clone size, J gene. D genes are given only for firm matches. Rows may omit the clone size; those that give it use once, few, many or a size class.

CDR3: CASREGLADSNEQFF
DNA: TGTGCCAGCAGGGAGGGACTAGCGGATTCCAATGAGCAGTTCTTC
D: TRBD2
V: TRBV6-1
size: many
J: TRBJ2-1

CDR3: CASSPPPRAGGELFF
DNA: TGTGCCAGCAGTCCTCCTCCGCGGGCTGGGGGGGAGCTGTTTTTT
D: .
V: TRBV12-3/TRBV12-4
size: few
J: TRBJ2-2

CDR3: CATSRTGRYSGEQYF
DNA: TGTGCCACCAGCCGGACAGGGAGATATTCGGGCGAGCAGTACTTC
D: TRBD1
V: TRBV15
size: few
J: TRBJ2-7

CDR3: CASTNGQGTDTQYF
DNA: TGTGCCAGCACCAACGGACAGGGCACAGATACGCAGTATTTT
D: TRBD1
V: TRBV2
size: .
J: TRBJ2-3

CDR3: CASSAQAGGPLGEQYF
DNA: TGTGCCAGCAGTGCCCAAGCGGGGGGCCCTTTGGGCGAGCAGTACTTC
D: TRBD2
V: TRBV12-3/TRBV12-4
size: .
J: TRBJ2-7

CDR3: CSARDGSSYEQYF
DNA: TGCAGTGCTAGAGACGGGAGCTCCTACGAGCAGTACTTC
D: .
V: TRBV20-1
size: few
J: TRBJ2-7

CDR3: CASSRSGRNNEQFF
DNA: TGTGCCAGCAGTCGTAGCGGGAGGAATAATGAGCAGTTCTTC
D: TRBD2
V: TRBV6-1
size: .
J: TRBJ2-1

CDR3: CSVEDLGSGREKLFF
DNA: TGCAGCGTTGAAGATCTTGGGAGCGGAAGGGAAAAACTGTTTTTT
D: .
V: TRBV29-1
size: .
J: TRBJ1-4

CDR3: CASCQDRGGNTEAFF
DNA: TGTGCCTCCTGCCAAGATCGGGGAGGAAACACTGAAGCTTTCTTT
D: .
V: TRBV3-1
size: .
J: TRBJ1-1

CDR3: CASSPISTDTQYF
DNA: TGTGCCAGCAGCCCAATCAGCACAGATACGCAGTATTTT
D: .
V: TRBV4-2
size: .
J: TRBJ2-3

CDR3: CASSHWTSGSLSDTQYF
DNA: TGTGCCAGCAGCCACTGGACTAGCGGGAGTTTGTCAGATACGCAGTATTTT
D: TRBD2
V: TRBV4-2
size: many
J: TRBJ2-3

CDR3: CASSDGLAGGYEQYF
DNA: TGTGCCAGCAGCGACGGACTAGCGGGGGGGTACGAGCAGTACTTC
D: TRBD2
V: TRBV7-2
size: once
J: TRBJ2-7

CDR3: CASSQGVSGDTQYF
DNA: TGTGCCAGCAGCCAAGGAGTTTCGGGAGATACGCAGTATTTT
D: .
V: TRBV3-1
size: few
J: TRBJ2-3

CDR3: CASSLRRGSYNEQFF
DNA: TGTGCCAGCAGTTTAAGACGTGGCTCCTACAATGAGCAGTTCTTC
D: .
V: TRBV12-3/TRBV12-4
size: .
J: TRBJ2-1

CDR3: CSAEPGLLQETQYF
DNA: TGCAGTGCTGAACCCGGTCTCCTGCAAGAGACCCAGTACTTC
D: .
V: TRBV20-1
size: few
J: TRBJ2-5

CDR3: CASRPSVNYGYTF
DNA: TGTGCCAGCAGGCCCTCTGTTAACTATGGCTACACCTTC
D: .
V: TRBV12-3/TRBV12-4
size: .
J: TRBJ1-2

CDR3: CASSFGGQETQYF
DNA: TGTGCCAGCAGTTTTGGGGGCCAAGAGACCCAGTACTTC
D: .
V: TRBV27
size: .
J: TRBJ2-5

CDR3: CAISEDPSGDTQYF
DNA: TGTGCCATCAGTGAGGACCCCTCGGGGGATACGCAGTATTTT
D: .
V: TRBV10-3
size: once
J: TRBJ2-3

CDR3: CASSPGLARGDTQYF
DNA: TGCGCCAGCAGCCCGGGACTAGCAAGGGGAGATACGCAGTATTTT
D: TRBD2
V: TRBV4-1
size: many
J: TRBJ2-3

CDR3: CASSQGTSWKNYNEQFF
DNA: TGCGCCAGCAGCCAGGGAACTAGCTGGAAAAACTACAATGAGCAGTTCTTC
D: .
V: TRBV4-1
size: .
J: TRBJ2-1

CDR3: CASSLGPVREQYF
DNA: TGTGCCAGCAGCTTAGGCCCTGTACGGGAGCAGTACTTC
D: .
V: TRBV7-9
size: few
J: TRBJ2-7

CDR3: CASSHQGTSGGITDTQYF
DNA: TGCGCCAGCAGCCACCAGGGGACTAGCGGGGGTATAACAGATACGCAGTATTTT
D: TRBD2
V: TRBV5-1
size: .
J: TRBJ2-3

CDR3: CASRLTRDRPYGYTF
DNA: TGTGCCAGCAGGCTGACCCGGGACAGACCCTATGGCTACACCTTC
D: TRBD1
V: TRBV6-1
size: .
J: TRBJ1-2